These 7 T cell receptor beta chains were all obtained from the same sample, sequenced in a study of blood T cell repertoires in COVID-19. Here immunoSEQ multiplex PCR was the method, and the copy in TCRdb shows in-frame clones only, minus some. The sample has roughly 160,000 clones, over 80% seen once. Sequencing input: PBMCs or T cells enriched from blood (not recorded which). These TCRs come from an older woman who had recovered from COVID-19.

J is TRBJ1-2 and V is TRBV24-1, with TRBD1 identical over 7 bases. The germline gives CDR1 KGHDR, CDR2 SFDVKD. CDR3 size: 14 residues. Trimming cost V 3 bases and J 5 bases; bases outside gene matches: 5. CDR3 residues: CATSDMTGNYGYTF. For the CDR3, the DNA is TGTGCCACCAGTGATATGACAGGGAATTATGGCTACACCTTC.

This sequence joins TRBV18 and TRBJ2-7, with D possibly being TRBD2 (5 bases). V was shortened by 5 bases and J by 6 bases, with 14 bases between the two germline ends. The CDR3 spans 13 residues. Germline values: CDR1 KGHSH, CDR2 LQKENI. CDR3 amino acids: CASSARDPPEQYF. The CDR3 nucleotides are TGTGCCAGCTCAGCCCGGGATCCCCCCGAGCAGTACTTC.

The V gene is TRBV7-2, the J gene TRBJ1-3; D may be TRBD1 (6 bases). CDR1 is SGHTA, CDR2 FQGNSA, per germline. The CDR3 runs to 14 residues. Trimming pared 6 bases from V and 2 bases from J, leaving 11 bases between. The chain's CDR3 is CASSPSGAGNTIYF. The CDR3 nucleotides are TGTGCCAGCAGTCCCTCAGGGGCTGGAAACACCATATATTTT.

The rearrangement joins TRBV5-1 to TRBJ2-3; TRBD1 aligns across 9 bases. The CDR3 contains 15 residues. V gave up 4 bases and J gave up 8 bases; unmatched junction bases: 11. The germline V gene encodes CDR1 SGHRS and CDR2 YFSETQ. This chain's CDR3 is CASSLGTGLLATQYF. As DNA, the CDR3 is TGCGCCAGCAGCCTCGGGACAGGGCTTCTCGCTACGCAGTATTTT.

This chain links TRBV15 with TRBJ2-7, with TRBD2 matching 12 bases. Germline trimming cut 0 bases from V and 5 bases from J; bases unmatched to any gene: 8. This CDR3 is built from 17 residues. Looked up from germline, CDR1 is LNHNV and CDR2 is YYDKDF (reference sequence). CDR3 bases: TGTGCCACCAGCAGAGATCTAGCGGGGGGGCCTGGCGACGAGCAGTACTTC. Its protein product is CATSRDLAGGPGDEQYF.

The V and J genes are TRBV9 and TRBJ2-5, with TRBD2 as a possible D gene (5 bases). The CDR3 spans 15 residues. V dropped 0 bases and J dropped 3 bases, with 12 bases sitting between them. Germline V CDR1 and CDR2: SGDLS, YYNGEE. The CDR3 spells CASSVEAVAKETQYF. The CDR3 DNA sequence: TGTGCCAGCAGCGTAGAAGCGGTGGCAAAAGAGACCCAGTACTTC.

This chain joins TRBV18 and TRBJ2-3; D is perhaps TRBD2 (5 bases). CDR1 is KGHSH and CDR2 is LQKENI in the germline V gene. V was shortened by 3 bases and J by 0 bases, with 7 bases between the two germline ends. This CDR3 spans 14 amino acids. The CDR3 DNA reads as TGTGCCAGCTCACCTGAGGGTAGCACAGATACGCAGTATTTT. This codes for CASSPEGSTDTQYF.